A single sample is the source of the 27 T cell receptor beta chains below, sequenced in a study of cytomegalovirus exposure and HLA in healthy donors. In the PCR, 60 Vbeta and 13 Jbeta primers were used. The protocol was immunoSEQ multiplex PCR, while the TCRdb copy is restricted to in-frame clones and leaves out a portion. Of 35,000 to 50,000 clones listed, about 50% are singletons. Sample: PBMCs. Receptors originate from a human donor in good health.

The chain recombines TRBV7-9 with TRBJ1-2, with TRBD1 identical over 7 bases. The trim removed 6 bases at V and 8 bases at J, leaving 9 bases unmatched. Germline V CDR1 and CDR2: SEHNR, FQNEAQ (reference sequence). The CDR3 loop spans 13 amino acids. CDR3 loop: CASSFTGAGGYTF. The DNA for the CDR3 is TGTGCCAGCAGTTTTACAGGGGCGGGCGGCTACACCTTC.

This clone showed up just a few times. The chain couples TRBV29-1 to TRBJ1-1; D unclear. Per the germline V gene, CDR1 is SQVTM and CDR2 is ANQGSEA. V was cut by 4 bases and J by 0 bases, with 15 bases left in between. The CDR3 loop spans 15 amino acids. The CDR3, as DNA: TGCAGCGTTGCAGAACAGCCTACTGTGAACACTGAAGCTTTCTTT. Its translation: CSVAEQPTVNTEAFF.

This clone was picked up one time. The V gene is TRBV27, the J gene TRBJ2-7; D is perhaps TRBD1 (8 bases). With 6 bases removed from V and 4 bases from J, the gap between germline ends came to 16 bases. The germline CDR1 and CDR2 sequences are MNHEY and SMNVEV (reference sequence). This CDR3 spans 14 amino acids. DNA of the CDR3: TGTGCCAGCAGCATCGCACAGGGGGGGTACGAGCAGTACTTC. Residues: CASSIAQGGYEQYF.

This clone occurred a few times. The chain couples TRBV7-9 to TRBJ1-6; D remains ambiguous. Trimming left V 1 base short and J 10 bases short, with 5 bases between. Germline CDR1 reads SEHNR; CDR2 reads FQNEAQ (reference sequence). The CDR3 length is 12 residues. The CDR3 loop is CASSLGQSPLHF. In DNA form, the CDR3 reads TGTGCCAGCAGCTTAGGGCAATCACCCCTCCACTTT.

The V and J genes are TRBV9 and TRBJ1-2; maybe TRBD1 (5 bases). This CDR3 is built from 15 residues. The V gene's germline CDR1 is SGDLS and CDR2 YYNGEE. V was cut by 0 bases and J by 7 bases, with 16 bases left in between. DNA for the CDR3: TGTGCCAGCAGCGTAGAAGTCGGGGGGATTGGTGGCTACACCTTC. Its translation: CASSVEVGGIGGYTF.

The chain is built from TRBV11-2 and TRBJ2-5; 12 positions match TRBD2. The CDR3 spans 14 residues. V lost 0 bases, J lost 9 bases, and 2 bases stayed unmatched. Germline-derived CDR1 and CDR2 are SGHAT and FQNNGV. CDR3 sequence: CASSLDSSGGAQYF. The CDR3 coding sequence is TGTGCCAGCAGCTTAGATTCTAGCGGGGGGGCCCAGTACTTC.

The CDR3 nucleotides are TGTGCCAGCTCACTCGGTTTGTACACTGAAGCTTTCTTT. Translated: CASSLGLYTEAFF. The V call is TRBV18, the J call TRBJ1-1; D uncertain. The CDR3 sequence is 13 residues long. Trimming shortened V by 4 bases and J by 3 bases, and 9 bases separated the two germline ends. Per the germline V gene, CDR1 is KGHSH and CDR2 is LQKENI. The whole variable domain, remainder taken from reference TRBV18 and TRBJ1-1, is NAGVMQNPRHLVRRRGQEARLRCSPMKGHSHVYWYRQLPEEGLKFMVYLQKENIIDESGMPKERFSAEFPKEGPSILRIQQVVRGDSAAYFCASSLGLYTEAFFGQGTRLTVV.

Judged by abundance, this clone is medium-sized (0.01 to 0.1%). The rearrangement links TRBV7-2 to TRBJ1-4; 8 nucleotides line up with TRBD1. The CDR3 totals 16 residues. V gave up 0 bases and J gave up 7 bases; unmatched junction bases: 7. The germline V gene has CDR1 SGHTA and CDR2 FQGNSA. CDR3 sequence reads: CASSLALGQGGEKLFF. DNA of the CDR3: TGTGCCAGCAGCTTAGCGCTCGGACAGGGAGGTGAAAAACTGTTTTTT.

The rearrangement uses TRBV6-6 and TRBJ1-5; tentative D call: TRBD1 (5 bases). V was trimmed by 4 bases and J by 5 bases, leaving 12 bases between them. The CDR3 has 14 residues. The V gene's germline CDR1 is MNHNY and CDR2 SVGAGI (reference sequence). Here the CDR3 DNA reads TGTGCCAGCAGTTTTGGGGGGTTCGATCAGCCCCAGCATTTT. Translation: CASSFGGFDQPQHF.

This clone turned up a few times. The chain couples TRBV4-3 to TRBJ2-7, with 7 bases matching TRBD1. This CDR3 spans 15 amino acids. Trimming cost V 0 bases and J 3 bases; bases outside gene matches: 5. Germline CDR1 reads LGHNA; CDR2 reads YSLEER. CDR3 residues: CASSQDEGQYYEQYF. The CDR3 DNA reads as TGCGCCAGCAGCCAAGATGAGGGACAGTACTACGAGCAGTACTTC.

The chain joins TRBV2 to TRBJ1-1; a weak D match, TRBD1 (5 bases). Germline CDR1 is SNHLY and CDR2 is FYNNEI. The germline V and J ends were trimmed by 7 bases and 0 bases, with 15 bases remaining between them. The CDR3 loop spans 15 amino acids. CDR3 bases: TGTGCCAGCACCAGTTCAGGGACTATGAACACTGAAGCTTTCTTT. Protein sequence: CASTSSGTMNTEAFF.

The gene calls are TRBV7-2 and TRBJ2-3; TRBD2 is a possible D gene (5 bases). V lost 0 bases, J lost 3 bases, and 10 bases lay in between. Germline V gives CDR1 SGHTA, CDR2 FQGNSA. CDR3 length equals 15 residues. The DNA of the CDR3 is TGTGCCAGCAGCTTAGCTGCTAGCCTTACAGATACGCAGTATTTT. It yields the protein CASSLAASLTDTQYF. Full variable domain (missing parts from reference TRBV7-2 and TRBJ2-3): GAGVSQSPSNKVTEKGKDVELRCDPISGHTALYWYRQSLGQGLEFLIYFQGNSAPDKSGLPSDRFSAERTGGSVSTLTIQRTQQEDSAVYLCASSLAASLTDTQYFGPGTRLTVL.

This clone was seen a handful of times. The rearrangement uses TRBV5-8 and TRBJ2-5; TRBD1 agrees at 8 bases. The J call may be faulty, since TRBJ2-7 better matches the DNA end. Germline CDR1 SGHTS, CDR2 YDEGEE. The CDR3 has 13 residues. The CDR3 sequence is CASSSRGLDEQYF. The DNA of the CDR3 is TGTGCCAGCAGCTCCAGGGGGCTCGACGAGCAGTACTTC.

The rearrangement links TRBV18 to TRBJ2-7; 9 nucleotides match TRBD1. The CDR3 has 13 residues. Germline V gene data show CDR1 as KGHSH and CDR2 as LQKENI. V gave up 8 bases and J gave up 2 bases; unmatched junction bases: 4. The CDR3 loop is CASAGQGPYEQYF. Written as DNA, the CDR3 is TGTGCCAGCGCGGGACAGGGACCCTACGAGCAGTACTTC. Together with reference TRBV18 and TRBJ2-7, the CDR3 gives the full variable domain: NAGVMQNPRHLVRRRGQEARLRCSPMKGHSHVYWYRQLPEEGLKFMVYLQKENIIDESGMPKERFSAEFPKEGPSILRIQQVVRGDSAAYFCASAGQGPYEQYFGPGTRLTVT.

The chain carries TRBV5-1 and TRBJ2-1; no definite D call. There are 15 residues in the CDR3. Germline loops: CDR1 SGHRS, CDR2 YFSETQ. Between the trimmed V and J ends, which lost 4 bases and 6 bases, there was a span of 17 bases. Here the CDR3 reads CASSTTVLVGNEQFF. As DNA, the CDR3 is TGCGCCAGCAGCACAACCGTGCTAGTCGGCAATGAGCAGTTCTTC.

DNA for the CDR3: TGCGCCAGCAGCCCAGGGGGCCACCAAGAGACCCAGTACTTC. Protein product: CASSPGGHQETQYF. The gene calls are TRBV4-1 and TRBJ2-5, with 8 bases lining up with TRBD1. The CDR3 totals 14 residues. V was pared by 4 bases and J by 0 bases, with 1 base of the junction left unmatched. Germline V gene lookup returns CDR1 MGHRA and CDR2 YSYEKL.

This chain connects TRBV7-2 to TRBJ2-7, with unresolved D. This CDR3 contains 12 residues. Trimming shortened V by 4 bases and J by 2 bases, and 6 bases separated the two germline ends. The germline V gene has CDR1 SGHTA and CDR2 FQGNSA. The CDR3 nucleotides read TGTGCCAGCAGCTCCCCCGCCTACGAGCAGTACTTC. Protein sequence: CASSSPAYEQYF.

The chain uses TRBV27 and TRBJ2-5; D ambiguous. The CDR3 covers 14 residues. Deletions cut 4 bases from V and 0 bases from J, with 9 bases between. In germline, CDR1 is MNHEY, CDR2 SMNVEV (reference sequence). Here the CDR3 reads CASSSLSYQETQYF. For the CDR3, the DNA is TGTGCCAGCAGTTCCCTTTCGTACCAAGAGACCCAGTACTTC.

The CDR3 sequence is CASTGLAANTGELFF. The CDR3 DNA follows: TGCGCCAGCACTGGACTAGCGGCGAACACCGGGGAGCTGTTTTTT. The chain recombines TRBV5-1 with TRBJ2-2; 10 nucleotides agree with TRBD2. Per germline, CDR1 SGHRS and CDR2 YFSETQ. V was pared by 6 bases and J by 0 bases, with 2 bases of the junction left unmatched. The CDR3 extends over 15 amino acids.

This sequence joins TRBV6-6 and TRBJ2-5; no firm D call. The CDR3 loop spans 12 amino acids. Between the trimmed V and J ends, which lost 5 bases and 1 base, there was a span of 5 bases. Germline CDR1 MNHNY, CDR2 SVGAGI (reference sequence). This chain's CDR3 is CASSRVQETQYF. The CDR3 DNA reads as TGTGCCAGCAGTCGGGTCCAAGAGACCCAGTACTTC.

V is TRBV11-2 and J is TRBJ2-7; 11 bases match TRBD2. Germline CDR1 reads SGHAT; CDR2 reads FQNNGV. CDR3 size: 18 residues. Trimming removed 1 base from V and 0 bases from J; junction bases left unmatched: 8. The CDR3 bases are TGTGCCAGCAGCTTAGGTCCTAGCGGGGGGATACTCTCCTACGAGCAGTACTTC. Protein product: CASSLGPSGGILSYEQYF.

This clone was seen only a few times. The CDR3 is CASSPGQDSSYEQYF. CDR3 DNA: TGTGCCAGCAGCCCGGGACAGGATAGCTCCTACGAGCAGTACTTC. The J gene is TRBJ2-7, the V gene TRBV5-4, with 8 bases fitting TRBD1. With 4 bases clipped from V and 0 bases from J, the junction kept 6 bases outside the gene matches. This CDR3 is built from 15 residues. The germline gives CDR1 SGHNT, CDR2 YYREEE (reference sequence).

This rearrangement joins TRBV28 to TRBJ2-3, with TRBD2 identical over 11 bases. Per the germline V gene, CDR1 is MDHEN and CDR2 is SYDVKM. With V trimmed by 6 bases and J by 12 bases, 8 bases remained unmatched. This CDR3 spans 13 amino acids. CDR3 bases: TGTGCCAGCAGACTACAAACTAGCGGGGGCCAGTATTTT. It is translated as CASRLQTSGGQYF.

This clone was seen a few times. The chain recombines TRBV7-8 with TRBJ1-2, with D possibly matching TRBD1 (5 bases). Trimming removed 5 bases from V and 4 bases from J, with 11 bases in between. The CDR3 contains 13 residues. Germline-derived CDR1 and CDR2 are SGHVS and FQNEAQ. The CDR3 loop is CASSRRVTYGYTF. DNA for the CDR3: TGTGCCAGCAGCCGCAGGGTCACCTATGGCTACACCTTC.

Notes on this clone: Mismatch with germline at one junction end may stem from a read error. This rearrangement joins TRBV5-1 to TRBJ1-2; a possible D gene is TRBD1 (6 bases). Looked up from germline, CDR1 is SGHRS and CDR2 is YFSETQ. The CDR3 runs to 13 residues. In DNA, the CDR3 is TGTGCCAGCAGTACAGGGCGCCAGGTTGGCTACACCTTC. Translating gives CASSTGRQVGYTF.

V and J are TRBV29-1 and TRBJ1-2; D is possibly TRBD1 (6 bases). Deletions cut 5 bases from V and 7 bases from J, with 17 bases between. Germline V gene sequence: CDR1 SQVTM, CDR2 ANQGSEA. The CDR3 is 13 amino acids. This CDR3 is CSVSGGDNGGYTF. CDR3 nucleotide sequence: TGCAGCGTTTCTGGGGGCGATAACGGTGGCTACACCTTC.

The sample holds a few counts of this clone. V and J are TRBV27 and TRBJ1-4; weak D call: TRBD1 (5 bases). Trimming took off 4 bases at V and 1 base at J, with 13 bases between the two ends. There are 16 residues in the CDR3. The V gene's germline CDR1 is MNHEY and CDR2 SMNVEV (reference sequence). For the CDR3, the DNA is TGTGCCAGCAGTTACCACCCAAGGGGAACTAATGAAAAACTGTTTTTT. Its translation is CASSYHPRGTNEKLFF.